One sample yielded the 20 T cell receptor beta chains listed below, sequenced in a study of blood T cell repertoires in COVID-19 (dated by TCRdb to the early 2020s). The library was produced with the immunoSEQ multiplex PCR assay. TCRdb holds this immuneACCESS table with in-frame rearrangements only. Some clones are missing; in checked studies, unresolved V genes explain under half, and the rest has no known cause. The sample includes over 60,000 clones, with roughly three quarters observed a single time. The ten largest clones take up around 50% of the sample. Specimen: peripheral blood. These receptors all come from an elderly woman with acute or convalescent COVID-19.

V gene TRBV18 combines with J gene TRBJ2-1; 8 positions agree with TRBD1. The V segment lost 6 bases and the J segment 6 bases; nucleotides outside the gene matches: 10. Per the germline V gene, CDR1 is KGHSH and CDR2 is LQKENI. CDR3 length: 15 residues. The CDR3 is CASSTRGQVLNEQFF. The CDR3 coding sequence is TGTGCCAGCTCCACCCGGGGACAGGTACTCAATGAGCAGTTCTTC. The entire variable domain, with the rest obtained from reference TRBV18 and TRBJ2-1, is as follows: NAGVMQNPRHLVRRRGQEARLRCSPMKGHSHVYWYRQLPEEGLKFMVYLQKENIIDESGMPKERFSAEFPKEGPSILRIQQVVRGDSAAYFCASSTRGQVLNEQFFGPGTRLTVL.

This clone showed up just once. In DNA, the CDR3 is TGCAGCGTTGAAACAACCCACCAGGGGCCCCAGCATTTT. Amino acids: CSVETTHQGPQHF. The V call is TRBV29-1, the J call TRBJ1-5, with D possibly TRBD1 on 5 matching bases. V dropped 2 bases and J dropped 9 bases, with 14 bases sitting between them. Looked up from germline, CDR1 is SQVTM and CDR2 is ANQGSEA. The CDR3 has 13 amino acids.

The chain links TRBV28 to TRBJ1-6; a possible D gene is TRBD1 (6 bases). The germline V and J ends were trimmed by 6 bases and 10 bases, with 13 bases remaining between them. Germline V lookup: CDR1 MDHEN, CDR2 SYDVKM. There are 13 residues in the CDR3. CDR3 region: CASRYREQSPLHF. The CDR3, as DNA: TGTGCCAGCAGGTACAGGGAGCAGTCACCCCTCCACTTT.

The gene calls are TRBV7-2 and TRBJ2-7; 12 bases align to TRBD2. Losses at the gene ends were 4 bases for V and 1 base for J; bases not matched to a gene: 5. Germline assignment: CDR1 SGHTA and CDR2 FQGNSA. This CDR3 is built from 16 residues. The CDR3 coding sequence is TGTGCCAGCAGCTCGAGACTAGCGGGGGTATCCTACGAGCAGTACTTC. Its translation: CASSSRLAGVSYEQYF.

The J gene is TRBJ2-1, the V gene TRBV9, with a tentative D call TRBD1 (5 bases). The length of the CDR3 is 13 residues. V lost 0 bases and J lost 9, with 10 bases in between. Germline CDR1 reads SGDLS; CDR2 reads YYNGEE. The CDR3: CASSVDQGGEQFF. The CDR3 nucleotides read TGTGCCAGCAGCGTAGATCAGGGTGGTGAGCAGTTCTTC.

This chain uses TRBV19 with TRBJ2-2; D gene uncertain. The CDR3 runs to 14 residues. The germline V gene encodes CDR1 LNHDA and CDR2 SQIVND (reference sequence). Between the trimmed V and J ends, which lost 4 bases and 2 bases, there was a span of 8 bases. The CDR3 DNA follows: TGTGCCAGTAGTACACACCAAAACACCGGGGAGCTGTTTTTT. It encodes CASSTHQNTGELFF. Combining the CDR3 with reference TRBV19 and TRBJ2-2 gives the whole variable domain DGGITQSPKYLFRKEGQNVTLSCEQNLNHDAMYWYRQDPGQGLRLIYYSQIVNDFQKGDIAEGYSVSREKKESFPLTVTSAQKNPTAFYLCASSTHQNTGELFFGEGSRLTVL.

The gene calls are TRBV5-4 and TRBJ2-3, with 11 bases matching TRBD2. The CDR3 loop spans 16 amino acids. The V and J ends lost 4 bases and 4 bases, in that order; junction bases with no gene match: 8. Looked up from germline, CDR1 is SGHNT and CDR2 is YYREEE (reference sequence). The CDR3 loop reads CASSGGLAGGPDTQYF. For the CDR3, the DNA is TGTGCCAGCAGCGGGGGTCTAGCGGGAGGACCAGATACGCAGTATTTT. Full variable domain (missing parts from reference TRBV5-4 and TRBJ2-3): ETGVTQSPTHLIKTRGQQVTLRCSSQSGHNTVSWYQQALGQGPQFIFQYYREEENGRGNFPPRFSGLQFPNYSSELNVNALELDDSALYLCASSGGLAGGPDTQYFGPGTRLTVL.

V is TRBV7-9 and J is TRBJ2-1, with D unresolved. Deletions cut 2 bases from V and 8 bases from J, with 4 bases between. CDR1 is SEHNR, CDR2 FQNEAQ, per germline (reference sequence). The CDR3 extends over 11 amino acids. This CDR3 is CASSLIYEQFF. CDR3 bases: TGTGCCAGCAGCTTAATCTATGAGCAGTTCTTC.

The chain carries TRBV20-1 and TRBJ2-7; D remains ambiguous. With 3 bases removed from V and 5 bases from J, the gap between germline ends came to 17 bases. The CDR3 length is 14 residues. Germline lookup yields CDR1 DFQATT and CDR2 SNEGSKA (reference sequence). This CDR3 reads CSASSLTSYHEQYF. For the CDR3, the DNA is TGCAGTGCTAGTTCGCTAACCTCCTACCACGAGCAGTACTTC.

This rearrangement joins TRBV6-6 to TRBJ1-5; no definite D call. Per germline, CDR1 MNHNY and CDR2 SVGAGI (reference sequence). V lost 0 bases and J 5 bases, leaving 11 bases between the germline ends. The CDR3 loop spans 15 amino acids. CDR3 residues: CASSYSLGRYQPQHF. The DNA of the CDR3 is TGTGCCAGCAGTTACTCGCTTGGCAGGTATCAGCCCCAGCATTTT.

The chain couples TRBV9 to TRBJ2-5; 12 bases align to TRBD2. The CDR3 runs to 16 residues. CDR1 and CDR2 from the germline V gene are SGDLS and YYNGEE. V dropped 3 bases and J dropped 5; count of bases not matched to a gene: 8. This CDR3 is CASSGPSGRAGETQYF. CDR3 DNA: TGTGCCAGCAGCGGCCCTAGCGGGAGGGCCGGGGAGACCCAGTACTTC.

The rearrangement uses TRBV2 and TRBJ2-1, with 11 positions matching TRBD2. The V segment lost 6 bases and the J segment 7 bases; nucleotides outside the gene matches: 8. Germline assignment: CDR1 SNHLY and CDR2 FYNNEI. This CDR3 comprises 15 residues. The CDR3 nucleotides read TGTGCCAGCAGGTCGACTAGCGGGATTGGAAATGAGCAGTTCTTC. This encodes CASRSTSGIGNEQFF.

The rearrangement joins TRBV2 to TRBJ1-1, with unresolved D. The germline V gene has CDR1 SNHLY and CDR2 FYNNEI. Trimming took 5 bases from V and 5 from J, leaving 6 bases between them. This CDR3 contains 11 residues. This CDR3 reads CASSYETEAFF. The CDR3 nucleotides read TGTGCCAGCAGTTACGAGACTGAAGCTTTCTTT. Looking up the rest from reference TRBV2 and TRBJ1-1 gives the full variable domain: EPEVTQTPSHQVTQMGQEVILRCVPISNHLYFYWYRQILGQKVEFLVSFYNNEISEKSEIFDDQFSVERPDGSNFTLKIRSTKLEDSAMYFCASSYETEAFFGQGTRLTVV.

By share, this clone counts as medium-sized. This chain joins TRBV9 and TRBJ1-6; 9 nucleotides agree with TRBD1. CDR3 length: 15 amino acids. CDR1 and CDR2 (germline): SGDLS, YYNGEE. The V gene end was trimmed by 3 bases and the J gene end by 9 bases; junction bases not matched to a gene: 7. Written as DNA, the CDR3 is TGTGCCAGCAGCGGCCAACAGGGGGCAAGTTCACCCCTCCACTTT. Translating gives CASSGQQGASSPLHF.

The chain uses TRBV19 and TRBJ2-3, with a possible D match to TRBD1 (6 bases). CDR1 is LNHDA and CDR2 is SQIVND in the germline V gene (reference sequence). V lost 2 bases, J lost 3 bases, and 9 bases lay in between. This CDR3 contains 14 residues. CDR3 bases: TGTGCCAGTAGTATAAGGCAGGGGACAGATACGCAGTATTTT. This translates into CASSIRQGTDTQYF.

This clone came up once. DNA of the CDR3: TGTGCCAGCAGCTTTTATGGGCGGGACTCCTACGAGCAGTACTTC. Its translation: CASSFYGRDSYEQYF. The chain carries TRBV5-8 and TRBJ2-7; D possibly corresponds to TRBD2 (6 bases). V lost 2 bases to trimming and J lost 0 bases, with 12 bases between them. There are 15 residues in the CDR3. CDR1 and CDR2 from the germline V gene are SGHTS and YDEGEE.

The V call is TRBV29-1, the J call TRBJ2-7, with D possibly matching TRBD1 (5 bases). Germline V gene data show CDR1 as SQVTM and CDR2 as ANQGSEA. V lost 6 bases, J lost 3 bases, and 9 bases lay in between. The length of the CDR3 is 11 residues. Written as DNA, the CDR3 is TGCAGCGTGGATCAGGGCTACGAGCAGTACTTC. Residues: CSVDQGYEQYF.

CDR3 bases: TGTGCCAGCAGCCCGGGACAGGGGACTTTAAATGAGCAGTTCTTC. It is translated as CASSPGQGTLNEQFF. V usage is TRBV7-3 and J usage is TRBJ2-1; 10 bases map to TRBD1. Trimming took 5 bases from V and 7 from J; bases not matched to a gene: 8. CDR1 and CDR2 from the germline V gene are SGHTA and FQGTGA. The length of the CDR3 is 15 residues.

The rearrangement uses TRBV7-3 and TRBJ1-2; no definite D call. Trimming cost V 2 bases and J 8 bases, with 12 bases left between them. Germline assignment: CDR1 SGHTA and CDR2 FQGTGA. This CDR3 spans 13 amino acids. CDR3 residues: CASSLVPEAGYTF. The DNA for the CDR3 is TGTGCCAGCAGCTTAGTGCCCGAGGCAGGCTACACCTTC.

The CDR3 DNA reads TGTGCCAGCAGCTTTCTCCTTTCCTCCTACGAGCAGTACTTC. It specifies CASSFLLSSYEQYF. This chain joins TRBV5-6 and TRBJ2-7; D is unresolved. CDR1 and CDR2 from the germline V gene are SGHDT and YYEEEE. This CDR3 is 14 amino acids long. The V gene lost 2 bases and the J gene lost 0 bases, with 9 bases spanning the gap.